The present T cell receptor (beta chain) was sequenced within a study of regulatory T cells in long-lasting Graves disease. The CDR3 loop spans 16 amino acids. Germline loops: CDR1 LNHDA, CDR2 SQIVND (reference sequence). The V end lost 1 base, the J end lost 8 bases, and 18 bases lay between the germline ends. Time point meaning: newly diagnosed GD, antithyroid drugs for less than 3 months. The TCR library used RNA extracted from PBMCs. Relying on iRepertoire HTBI primers and Arm-PCR of CDR3 regions, the team built TCR beta libraries. TCRdb reanalysed the multiplex PCR reads using MiXCR and keeps one entry per CDR3 protein. The sample carries 400,000 to 500,000 distinct CDR3 sequences, over 15% recorded once. This clonotype came up a few times. These data were also filed under a second study, of T cells in Graves' hyperthyroidism and ophthalmopathy.

The sample was peripheral blood mononuclear cells (PBMCs), taken at new diagnosis, from a patient treated with antithyroid drugs. The chain joins TRBV19 to TRBJ2-1; D unresolved. The receptor comes from a woman between 25 and 40 years old with Graves disease. CDR3 residues: CASSIAQMSASHEQFF. In DNA, the CDR3 is TGTGCCAGTAGTATAGCCCAGATGTCGGCCTCCCATGAGCAGTTCTTC.